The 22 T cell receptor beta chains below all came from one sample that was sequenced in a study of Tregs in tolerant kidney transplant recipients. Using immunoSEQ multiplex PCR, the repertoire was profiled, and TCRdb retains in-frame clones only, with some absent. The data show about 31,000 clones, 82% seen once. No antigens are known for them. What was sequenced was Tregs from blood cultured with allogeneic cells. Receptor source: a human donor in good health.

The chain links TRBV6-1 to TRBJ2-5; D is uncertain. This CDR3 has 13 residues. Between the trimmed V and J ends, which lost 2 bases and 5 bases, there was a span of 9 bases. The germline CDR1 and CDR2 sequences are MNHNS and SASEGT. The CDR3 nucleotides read TGTGCCAGCAGTGAAATCGGTGGGGAGACCCAGTACTTC. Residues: CASSEIGGETQYF.

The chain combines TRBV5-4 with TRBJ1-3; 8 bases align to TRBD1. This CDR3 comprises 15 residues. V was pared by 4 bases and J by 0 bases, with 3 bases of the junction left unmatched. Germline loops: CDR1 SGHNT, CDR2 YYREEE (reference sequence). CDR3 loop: CASSRQGISGNTIYF. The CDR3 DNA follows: TGTGCCAGCAGCCGACAGGGGATCTCTGGAAACACCATATATTTT.

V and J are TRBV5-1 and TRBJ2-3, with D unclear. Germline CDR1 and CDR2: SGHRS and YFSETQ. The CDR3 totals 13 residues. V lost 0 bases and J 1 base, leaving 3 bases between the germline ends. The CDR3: CASSLGGTDTQYF. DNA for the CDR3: TGCGCCAGCAGCTTGGGGGGCACAGATACGCAGTATTTT.

The CDR3 sequence: CASSQDGPYEQYF. CDR3 nucleotide sequence: TGTGCCAGCAGCCAAGATGGTCCATACGAGCAGTACTTC. The V gene is TRBV4-2, the J gene TRBJ2-7; D call uncertain. Between the trimmed V and J ends, which lost 0 bases and 4 bases, there was a span of 7 bases. CDR1 is LGHNA and CDR2 is YNFKEQ in the germline V gene. This CDR3 is built from 13 residues.

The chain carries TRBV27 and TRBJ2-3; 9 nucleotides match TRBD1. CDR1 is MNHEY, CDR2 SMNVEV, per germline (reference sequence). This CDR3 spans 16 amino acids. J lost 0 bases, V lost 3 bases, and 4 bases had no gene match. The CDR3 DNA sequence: TGTGCCAGCAGTTTTCACAGGGGGCGAAGCACAGATACGCAGTATTTT. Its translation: CASSFHRGRSTDTQYF.

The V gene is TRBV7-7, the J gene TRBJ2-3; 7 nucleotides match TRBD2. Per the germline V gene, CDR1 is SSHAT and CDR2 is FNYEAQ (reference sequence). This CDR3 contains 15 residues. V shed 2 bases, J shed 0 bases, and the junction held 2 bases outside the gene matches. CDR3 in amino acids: CASSLRRGSTDTQYF. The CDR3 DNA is TGTGCCAGCAGCTTACGGCGGGGGAGCACAGATACGCAGTATTTT. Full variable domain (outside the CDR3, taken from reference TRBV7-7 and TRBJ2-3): GAGVSQSPRYKVTKRGQDVTLRCDPISSHATLYWYQQALGQGPEFLTYFNYEAQPDKSGLPSDRFSAERPEGSISTLTIQRTEQRDSAMYRCASSLRRGSTDTQYFGPGTRLTVL.

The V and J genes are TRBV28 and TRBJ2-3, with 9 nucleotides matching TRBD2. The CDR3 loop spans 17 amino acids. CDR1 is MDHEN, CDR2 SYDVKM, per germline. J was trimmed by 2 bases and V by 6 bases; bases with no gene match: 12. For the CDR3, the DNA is TGTGCCAGCAGCTCCTATAGCGGGAGCGTGGTCACAGATACGCAGTATTTT. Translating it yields CASSSYSGSVVTDTQYF.

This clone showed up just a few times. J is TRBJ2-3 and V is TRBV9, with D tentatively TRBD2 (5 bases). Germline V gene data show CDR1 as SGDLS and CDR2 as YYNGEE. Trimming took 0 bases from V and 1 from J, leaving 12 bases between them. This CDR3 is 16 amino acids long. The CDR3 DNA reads TGTGCCAGCAGCGTAGAGCCCGGACTCGGCACAGATACGCAGTATTTT. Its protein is CASSVEPGLGTDTQYF.

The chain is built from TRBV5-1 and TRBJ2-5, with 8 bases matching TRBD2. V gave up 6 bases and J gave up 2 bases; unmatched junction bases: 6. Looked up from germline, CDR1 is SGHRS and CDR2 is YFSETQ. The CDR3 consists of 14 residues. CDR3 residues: CASMDSGAQETQYF. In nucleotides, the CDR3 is TGCGCCAGCATGGATAGCGGGGCGCAAGAGACCCAGTACTTC.

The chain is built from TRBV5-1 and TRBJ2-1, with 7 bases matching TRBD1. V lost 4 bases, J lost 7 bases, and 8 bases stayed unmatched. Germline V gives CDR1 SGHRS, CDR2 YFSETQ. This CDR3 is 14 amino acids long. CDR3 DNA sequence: TGCGCCAGCAGCAAATACAGGGGTTGGAATGAGCAGTTCTTC. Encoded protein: CASSKYRGWNEQFF.

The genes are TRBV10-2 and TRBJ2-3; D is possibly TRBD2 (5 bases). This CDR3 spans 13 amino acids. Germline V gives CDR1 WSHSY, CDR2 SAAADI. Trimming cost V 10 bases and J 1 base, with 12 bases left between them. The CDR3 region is CATTFSGTDTQYF. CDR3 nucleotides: TGCGCCACCACCTTTAGCGGCACAGATACGCAGTATTTT.

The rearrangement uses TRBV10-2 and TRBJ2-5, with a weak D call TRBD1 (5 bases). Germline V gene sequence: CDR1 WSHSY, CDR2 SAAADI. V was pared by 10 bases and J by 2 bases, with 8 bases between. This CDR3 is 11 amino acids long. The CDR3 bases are TGCGCCACTCAGGGACAAGAGACCCAGTACTTC. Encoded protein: CATQGQETQYF.

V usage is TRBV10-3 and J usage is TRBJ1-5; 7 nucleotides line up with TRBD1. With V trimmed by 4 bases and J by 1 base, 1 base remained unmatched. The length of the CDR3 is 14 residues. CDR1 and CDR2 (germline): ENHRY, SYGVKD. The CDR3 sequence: CAISATGSNQPQHF. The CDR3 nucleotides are TGTGCCATCAGTGCGACAGGGAGCAATCAGCCCCAGCATTTT.

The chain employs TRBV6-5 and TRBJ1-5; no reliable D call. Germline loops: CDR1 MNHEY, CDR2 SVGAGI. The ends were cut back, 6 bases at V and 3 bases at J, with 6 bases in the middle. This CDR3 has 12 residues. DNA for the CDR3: TGTGCCAGCAGCCAATACAATCAGCCCCAGCATTTT. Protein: CASSQYNQPQHF.

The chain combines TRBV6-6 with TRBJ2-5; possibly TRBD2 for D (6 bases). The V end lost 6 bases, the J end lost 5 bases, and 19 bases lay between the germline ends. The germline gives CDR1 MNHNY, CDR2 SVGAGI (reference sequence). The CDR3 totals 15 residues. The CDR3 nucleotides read TGTGCCAGCAGCCTAACCGGGACTCCCCAGGAGACCCAGTACTTC. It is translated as CASSLTGTPQETQYF.

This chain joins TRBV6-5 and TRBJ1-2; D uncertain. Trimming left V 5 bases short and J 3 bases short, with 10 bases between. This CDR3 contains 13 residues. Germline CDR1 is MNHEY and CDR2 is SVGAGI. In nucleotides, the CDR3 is TGTGCCAGCAGTCCCCTGCAGTACTATGGCTACACCTTC. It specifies CASSPLQYYGYTF.

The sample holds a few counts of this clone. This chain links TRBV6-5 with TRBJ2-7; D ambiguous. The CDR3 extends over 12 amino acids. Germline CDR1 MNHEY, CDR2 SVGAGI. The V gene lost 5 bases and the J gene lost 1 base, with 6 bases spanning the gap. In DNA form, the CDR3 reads TGTGCCAGCAGTACCCAATCCTACGAGCAGTACTTC. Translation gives CASSTQSYEQYF.

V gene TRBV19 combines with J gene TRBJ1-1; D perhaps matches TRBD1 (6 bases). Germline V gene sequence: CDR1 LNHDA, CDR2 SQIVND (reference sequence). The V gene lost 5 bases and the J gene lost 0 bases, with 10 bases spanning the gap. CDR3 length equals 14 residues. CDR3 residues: CASSFRGLNTEAFF. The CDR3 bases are TGTGCCAGTAGTTTCAGGGGACTGAACACTGAAGCTTTCTTT. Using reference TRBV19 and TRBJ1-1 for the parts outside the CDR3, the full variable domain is DGGITQSPKYLFRKEGQNVTLSCEQNLNHDAMYWYRQDPGQGLRLIYYSQIVNDFQKGDIAEGYSVSREKKESFPLTVTSAQKNPTAFYLCASSFRGLNTEAFFGQGTRLTVV.

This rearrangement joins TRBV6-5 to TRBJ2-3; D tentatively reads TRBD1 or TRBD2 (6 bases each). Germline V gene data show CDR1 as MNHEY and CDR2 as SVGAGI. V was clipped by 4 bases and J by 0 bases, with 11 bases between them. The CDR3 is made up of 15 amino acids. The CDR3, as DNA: TGTGCCAGCAGTTTGCAGGGGAGGAGCACAGATACGCAGTATTTT. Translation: CASSLQGRSTDTQYF.

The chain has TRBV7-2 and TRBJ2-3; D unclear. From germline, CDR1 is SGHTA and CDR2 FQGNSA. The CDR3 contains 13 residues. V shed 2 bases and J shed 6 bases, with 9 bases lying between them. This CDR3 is CASSLSRWDTQYF. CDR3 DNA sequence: TGTGCCAGCAGCTTAAGTCGGTGGGATACGCAGTATTTT. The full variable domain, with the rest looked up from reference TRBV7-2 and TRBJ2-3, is GAGVSQSPSNKVTEKGKDVELRCDPISGHTALYWYRQSLGQGLEFLIYFQGNSAPDKSGLPSDRFSAERTGGSVSTLTIQRTQQEDSAVYLCASSLSRWDTQYFGPGTRLTVL.

CDR3 residues: CASKLRAGGTEAFF. Written as DNA, the CDR3 is TGCGCCAGCAAGTTGAGGGCGGGGGGCACTGAAGCTTTCTTT. The chain is built from TRBV5-1 and TRBJ1-1, with D possibly matching TRBD1 (5 bases). Trimming took 6 bases from V and 4 from J, leaving 16 bases between them. The CDR3 totals 14 residues. The germline V gene encodes CDR1 SGHRS and CDR2 YFSETQ. Full variable domain (outside the CDR3, taken from reference TRBV5-1 and TRBJ1-1): KAGVTQTPRYLIKTRGQQVTLSCSPISGHRSVSWYQQTPGQGLQFLFEYFSETQRNKGNFPGRFSGRQFSNSRSEMNVSTLELGDSALYLCASKLRAGGTEAFFGQGTRLTVV.

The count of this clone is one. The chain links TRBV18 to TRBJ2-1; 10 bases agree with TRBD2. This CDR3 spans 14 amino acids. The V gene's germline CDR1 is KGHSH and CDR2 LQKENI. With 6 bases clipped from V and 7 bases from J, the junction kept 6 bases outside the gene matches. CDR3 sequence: CASSPGLARNEQFF. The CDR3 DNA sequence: TGTGCCAGCTCTCCGGGACTAGCGCGGAATGAGCAGTTCTTC.